This TCR beta chain was captured by sequencing in a study of blood T cell repertoires in COVID-19. Study-level information: Whether acute or convalescent, the COVID-19 samples came from the United States, Italy and Spain.

Only in-frame clones appear in the TCRdb table, and some are missing; sequencing was by immunoSEQ multiplex PCR. The data hold 150,000 to 200,000 clones, with less than 90% observed a single time. The CDR3 length is 13 residues. Germline assignment: CDR1 MNHNY and CDR2 SVGAGI (reference sequence). Deletions cut 8 bases from V and 7 bases from J, with 15 bases between. The J gene is TRBJ1-5, the V gene TRBV6-6; D possibly corresponds to TRBD1 (6 bases). Sequencing was carried out using peripheral blood. The sequence was obtained from a woman aged 40 to 49 with acute or convalescent COVID-19. In DNA form, the CDR3 reads TGTGCCAGCGACAGGCAGATTAGCCAGCCCCAGCATTTT. Translating gives CASDRQISQPQHF.